These 19 T cell receptor beta chains came from one sample sequenced in a study of technical replicates of blood from a handful of donors. Sequencing was performed with immunoSEQ multiplex PCR; in TCRdb, only in-frame clones are kept and a portion is missing. The sample shows under 95,000 clones, roughly 94% of them seen only once. The sequenced sample consisted of T cells isolated from PBMCs. The receptors stem from a human donor in good health.

The chain combines TRBV19 with TRBJ2-2; the D gene is possibly TRBD2 (6 bases). The CDR3 runs to 16 residues. V dropped 4 bases and J dropped 0 bases, with 12 bases sitting between them. Germline-derived CDR1 and CDR2 are LNHDA and SQIVND (reference sequence). The CDR3 bases are TGTGCCAGTAGTAGGACTACCCCAGCGAACACCGGGGAGCTGTTTTTT. Its protein product is CASSRTTPANTGELFF.

The genes are TRBV14 and TRBJ2-1; maybe TRBD1 (5 bases). The CDR3 runs to 14 residues. Germline V gene data show CDR1 as SGHDN and CDR2 as FVKESK. The ends were cut back, 5 bases at V and 9 bases at J, with 17 bases in the middle. CDR3 nucleotides: TGTGCCAGCAGCGGGGCCCAACAGTGGGGTGAGCAGTTCTTC. It codes for CASSGAQQWGEQFF.

The chain has TRBV7-9 and TRBJ2-7, with D perhaps TRBD2 (5 bases). This CDR3 has 15 residues. Looked up from germline, CDR1 is SEHNR and CDR2 is FQNEAQ (reference sequence). V was trimmed by 1 base and J by 5 bases, leaving 15 bases between them. The CDR3 DNA follows: TGTGCCAGCAGCTTAGGAGTCGGGATACCTGACGAGCAGTACTTC. Its translation: CASSLGVGIPDEQYF.

The gene calls are TRBV9 and TRBJ1-2; D remains ambiguous. The CDR3 covers 14 residues. Trimming took 0 bases from V and 3 from J, leaving 9 bases between them. The germline CDR1 and CDR2 sequences are SGDLS and YYNGEE. The CDR3 DNA reads as TGTGCCAGCAGCGTAGCTTCACGCGACTATGGCTACACCTTC. This gives the protein CASSVASRDYGYTF. The full variable domain, rest sourced from reference TRBV9 and TRBJ1-2, is DSGVTQTPKHLITATGQRVTLRCSPRSGDLSVYWYQQSLDQGLQFLIQYYNGEERAKGNILERFSAQQFPDLHSELNLSSLELGDSALYFCASSVASRDYGYTFGSGTRLTVV.

The CDR3 spells CSASVEAEAFF. CDR3 nucleotide sequence: TGCAGTGCTAGCGTAGAGGCGGAAGCTTTCTTT. This chain links TRBV20-1 with TRBJ1-1; D is ambiguous. Per the germline V gene, CDR1 is DFQATT and CDR2 is SNEGSKA (reference sequence). The ends were cut back, 3 bases at V and 8 bases at J, with 10 bases in the middle. The CDR3 covers 11 residues.

V usage is TRBV9 and J usage is TRBJ2-1, with 12 bases that match TRBD2. The CDR3 has 17 amino acids. The V and J ends lost 3 bases and 2 bases, in that order; junction bases with no gene match: 6. The V gene's germline CDR1 is SGDLS and CDR2 YYNGEE. This CDR3 is CASSGGPSGGAYNEQFF. The CDR3, as DNA: TGTGCCAGCAGCGGTGGTCCTAGCGGGGGGGCCTACAATGAGCAGTTCTTC.

This clone was found once. The chain uses TRBV28 and TRBJ2-6, with TRBD1 as a possible D gene (6 bases). The V gene's germline CDR1 is MDHEN and CDR2 SYDVKM. Deletions cut 8 bases from V and 2 bases from J, with 22 bases between. The CDR3 is 18 residues long. The CDR3 bases are TGTGCCAGCCAACCCATTCAGGGGATTTTCGCTGGGGCCAACGTCCTGACTTTC. Protein sequence: CASQPIQGIFAGANVLTF.

The genes are TRBV7-3 and TRBJ1-2; TRBD1 aligns across 9 bases. V dropped 2 bases and J dropped 7; count of bases not matched to a gene: 2. The CDR3 spans 13 residues. CDR1 and CDR2 (germline): SGHTA, FQGTGA. CDR3 amino acids: CASSLRQGGGYTF. The CDR3 nucleotides are TGTGCCAGCAGCTTACGACAGGGGGGTGGCTACACCTTC. Using reference TRBV7-3 and TRBJ1-2 for the parts outside the CDR3, the full variable domain is GAGVSQTPSNKVTEKGKYVELRCDPISGHTALYWYRQSLGQGPEFLIYFQGTGAADDSGLPNDRFFAVRPEGSVSTLKIQRTERGDSAVYLCASSLRQGGGYTFGSGTRLTVV.

The genes are TRBV15 and TRBJ2-2; D possibly corresponds to TRBD2 (6 bases). The CDR3 contains 17 residues. V was trimmed by 3 bases and J by 0 bases, leaving 14 bases between them. Germline V gene sequence: CDR1 LNHNV, CDR2 YYDKDF (reference sequence). The CDR3, as DNA: TGTGCCACCAGCAGCAGCCCGGGACTCTCGAACACCGGGGAGCTGTTTTTT. Amino acids: CATSSSPGLSNTGELFF.

The chain carries TRBV5-6 and TRBJ2-2; D not resolved. CDR3 size: 16 residues. Germline assignment: CDR1 SGHDT and CDR2 YYEEEE. Deletions cut 2 bases from V and 1 base from J, with 12 bases between. This CDR3 reads CASSFYVRLNTGELFF. In nucleotides, the CDR3 is TGTGCCAGCAGCTTTTACGTGCGATTGAACACCGGGGAGCTGTTTTTT.

The J gene is TRBJ2-5, the V gene TRBV7-2; 9 nucleotides match TRBD2. From germline, CDR1 is SGHTA and CDR2 FQGNSA. V lost 5 bases, J lost 4 bases, and 8 bases stayed unmatched. This CDR3 has 15 residues. The CDR3 DNA follows: TGTGCCAGCAGCGTTGGGCTAGCGGGGCGAGAGACCCAGTACTTC. This gives the protein CASSVGLAGRETQYF.

V and J are TRBV28 and TRBJ2-2; D gene uncertain. CDR3 length: 11 amino acids. V shed 5 bases and J shed 9 bases, with 7 bases lying between them. Per germline, CDR1 MDHEN and CDR2 SYDVKM. CDR3 in DNA: TGTGCCAGCAGTGACAACCGGGAGCTGTTTTTT. It codes for CASSDNRELFF.

This rearrangement joins TRBV7-2 to TRBJ1-1; 7 bases are shared with TRBD1. Germline loops: CDR1 SGHTA, CDR2 FQGNSA. The V segment lost 1 base and the J segment 10 bases; nucleotides outside the gene matches: 9. This CDR3 is built from 14 residues. The CDR3 coding sequence is TGTGCCAGCAGCTTAGGAGGGGGCTTTTTAGGAGCTTTCTTT. It codes for CASSLGGGFLGAFF.

The rearrangement joins TRBV6-4 to TRBJ1-1, with a possible D match to TRBD1 (6 bases). The germline V gene has CDR1 MRHNA and CDR2 SNTAGT. The CDR3 runs 17 residues. With 3 bases removed from V and 6 bases from J, the gap between germline ends came to 23 bases. CDR3: CASSDAPGHLPEPEAFF. The CDR3 DNA follows: TGTGCCAGCAGTGATGCGCCGGGACACCTCCCCGAGCCTGAAGCTTTCTTT.

The chain couples TRBV6-5 to TRBJ2-4, with 7 bases identical to TRBD2. The CDR3 contains 16 residues. CDR1 and CDR2 from the germline V gene are MNHEY and SVGAGI. V dropped 0 bases and J dropped 1; count of bases not matched to a gene: 3. CDR3 protein: CASSYSGGMAKNIQYF. In nucleotides, the CDR3 is TGTGCCAGCAGTTACTCGGGGGGGATGGCCAAAAACATTCAGTACTTC.

The chain links TRBV11-2 to TRBJ2-3; 13 nucleotides match TRBD2. The CDR3 runs to 15 residues. Unmatched junction bases numbered 4, after V lost 6 bases and J lost 4 bases. Germline loops: CDR1 SGHAT, CDR2 FQNNGV. CDR3 residues: CASRTGLAGADTQYF. The CDR3 DNA sequence: TGTGCCAGCAGGACCGGACTAGCGGGAGCAGATACGCAGTATTTT.

The CDR3 reads CASSLIPGTFEAFF. The CDR3 coding sequence is TGTGCCAGCAGCTTAATACCAGGGACATTTGAAGCTTTCTTT. V is TRBV5-8 and J is TRBJ1-1; weak D call: TRBD1 (6 bases). V lost 2 bases, J lost 7 bases, and 15 bases lay in between. CDR1 is SGHTS, CDR2 YDEGEE, per germline. This CDR3 is 14 amino acids long.

V and J are TRBV5-6 and TRBJ1-2, with D tentatively TRBD1 (5 bases). Germline CDR1 is SGHDT and CDR2 is YYEEEE. The CDR3 runs to 14 residues. V lost 2 bases to trimming and J lost 3 bases, with 11 bases between them. The CDR3 coding sequence is TGTGCCAGCAGCTTTAAACAGGCGGACTATGGCTACACCTTC. This sequence encodes CASSFKQADYGYTF.

The chain couples TRBV10-1 to TRBJ2-6, with D possibly TRBD2 on 6 matching bases. The germline V and J ends were trimmed by 6 bases and 6 bases, with 12 bases remaining between them. The CDR3 totals 14 residues. Germline CDR1 reads WNHNN; CDR2 reads SYGVQD (reference sequence). The chain's CDR3 is CASSPGVVANVLTF. The CDR3 DNA sequence: TGCGCCAGCAGCCCGGGGGTTGTGGCCAACGTCCTGACTTTC.